This T cell receptor (beta chain) was recorded in a study of patients and donors after allogeneic stem cell transplantation. There are 15 residues in the CDR3. V shed 1 base and J shed 1 base, with 10 bases lying between them. Looked up from germline, CDR1 is LNHDA and CDR2 is SQIVND (reference sequence). TCRdb ran MiXCR on the RT-PCR reads and lists one entry per CDR3 protein. Of some 60,000 distinct CDR3 sequences in the sample, less than 15% were seen once. The receptor was isolated from a human donor who was either an allogeneic HSCT recipient or a stem cell or donor lymphocyte infusion donor (not recorded which). It is not recorded whose cells these are; they may come from a transplant donor. The genes are TRBV19 and TRBJ2-5; D remains ambiguous. Sequenced material: blood, either unsorted or a sorted T cell fraction (not recorded which). This CDR3 reads CASSIGSRSQETQYF. The CDR3 DNA reads as TGTGCCAGTAGTATAGGTAGCAGGTCCCAAGAGACCCAGTACTTC.